Listed below are T cell receptor beta chains from one sample, sequenced in a study of shared clonotypes between healthy human individuals. Profiled with immunoSEQ multiplex PCR; TCRdb holds only in-frame clones, not every one. The sample gives about 2,200,000 clones, roughly 91% of which show up once; about 1.5% is in the top ten. The sample consisted of naive CD8+ T cells from PBMCs. The receptor source for this set is a young man in good health. Some clones in this sample may be carry-over from other donors' samples. Both conserved end residues are part of each CDR3. The D gene is left open where the match is weak. A clone size is listed for some rows: how often the clone was seen (once, few, many), or a class if it is expanded.

clone_size: .; v_call: TRBV27; j_call: TRBJ1-2; d_call: .; cdr3_nt: TGTGCCACCCTTGGAGGAGGAGAATATGGCTACACCTTC; cdr3_aa: CATLGGGEYGYTF
clone_size: .; v_call: TRBV7-3; j_call: TRBJ2-2; d_call: .; cdr3_nt: TGTGCCAGCAGCTTATTCGCGGAGAACACCGGGGAGCTGTTTTTT; cdr3_aa: CASSLFAENTGELFF
clone_size: .; v_call: TRBV4-1; j_call: TRBJ1-5; d_call: TRBD1; cdr3_nt: TGCGCCAGCAGCCATGGACAGGGGGGATACTATAGCAATCAGCCCCAGCATTTT; cdr3_aa: CASSHGQGGYYSNQPQHF
clone_size: once; v_call: TRBV15; j_call: TRBJ2-7; d_call: TRBD1; cdr3_nt: TGTGCCACCAGCAGCCGCCCTCCCAGGACAGGTGTATCCTACGAGCAGTACTTC; cdr3_aa: CATSSRPPRTGVSYEQYF
clone_size: .; v_call: TRBV9; j_call: TRBJ2-2; d_call: .; cdr3_nt: TGTGCCAGCAGCGTAGAGGGGCTAGCCGGGGAGCTGTTTTTT; cdr3_aa: CASSVEGLAGELFF
clone_size: once; v_call: TRBV10-3; j_call: TRBJ2-3; d_call: .; cdr3_nt: TGTGCCATCAGTGACAGGGGAGAACGGGCAGATACGCAGTATTTT; cdr3_aa: CAISDRGERADTQYF
clone_size: .; v_call: TRBV7-9; j_call: TRBJ2-7; d_call: .; cdr3_nt: TGTGCCAGCAGCCCCAAGGGGTACTACGAGCAGTACTTC; cdr3_aa: CASSPKGYYEQYF
clone_size: .; v_call: TRBV7-8; j_call: TRBJ1-5; d_call: TRBD1; cdr3_nt: TGTGCCAGCAGCCCGGACAGGGTCAATCAGCCCCAGCATTTT; cdr3_aa: CASSPDRVNQPQHF
clone_size: .; v_call: TRBV5-1; j_call: TRBJ2-7; d_call: .; cdr3_nt: TGCGCCAGCAGCTCGCTAGAGACCAGCTCCTACGAGCAGTACTTC; cdr3_aa: CASSSLETSSYEQYF
clone_size: .; v_call: TRBV9; j_call: TRBJ2-3; d_call: .; cdr3_nt: TGTGCCAGCAGCCCCCCATCCAGCTACACAGATACGCAGTATTTT; cdr3_aa: CASSPPSSYTDTQYF
clone_size: .; v_call: TRBV28; j_call: TRBJ1-1; d_call: .; cdr3_nt: TGTGCCAGCAGCCCGCGACGTACCCCTGAAGCTTTCTTT; cdr3_aa: CASSPRRTPEAFF
clone_size: .; v_call: TRBV6-1; j_call: TRBJ2-7; d_call: .; cdr3_nt: TGTGCCAGCAAATTGACAGGGACTTACGAGCAGTACTTC; cdr3_aa: CASKLTGTYEQYF
clone_size: .; v_call: TRBV7-3; j_call: TRBJ2-3; d_call: .; cdr3_nt: TGTGCCAGCAGCTTACTACTAGTAGGCACAGATACGCAGTATTTT; cdr3_aa: CASSLLLVGTDTQYF
clone_size: .; v_call: TRBV28; j_call: TRBJ2-7; d_call: .; cdr3_nt: TGTGCCAGCACCCGGTGGGGGAGTTCACCCTACGAGCAGTACTTC; cdr3_aa: CASTRWGSSPYEQYF
clone_size: .; v_call: TRBV19; j_call: TRBJ2-5; d_call: .; cdr3_nt: TGTGCCAGTAACTCCGCCGTCCAAGAGACCCAGTACTTC; cdr3_aa: CASNSAVQETQYF
clone_size: .; v_call: TRBV4-1; j_call: TRBJ2-7; d_call: .; cdr3_nt: TGCGCCAGCAGCGAACTTCCTGGAGGAGCCGAGCAGTACTTC; cdr3_aa: CASSELPGGAEQYF
clone_size: .; v_call: TRBV4-2; j_call: TRBJ2-7; d_call: .; cdr3_nt: TGTGCCAGCAGCCAAAACTCACAGGCAAGCTCCTACGAGCAGTACTTC; cdr3_aa: CASSQNSQASSYEQYF
clone_size: .; v_call: TRBV28; j_call: TRBJ2-1; d_call: .; cdr3_nt: TGTGCCAGCAGTTTAGAGTATAACTCCTACAATGAGCAGTTCTTC; cdr3_aa: CASSLEYNSYNEQFF
clone_size: .; v_call: TRBV5-1; j_call: TRBJ2-1; d_call: TRBD2; cdr3_nt: TGCGCCAGCAAAGGGACTAGCGGAGACAATGAGCAGTTCTTC; cdr3_aa: CASKGTSGDNEQFF
clone_size: .; v_call: TRBV19; j_call: TRBJ2-3; d_call: .; cdr3_nt: TGTGCCAGTAGTGAAACCGGGTTCTCCACAGATACGCAGTATTTT; cdr3_aa: CASSETGFSTDTQYF
clone_size: .; v_call: TRBV5-1; j_call: TRBJ1-1; d_call: TRBD1; cdr3_nt: TGCGCCAGCAGCTTGGAAGGGGGCTACACTGAAGCTTTCTTT; cdr3_aa: CASSLEGGYTEAFF
clone_size: .; v_call: TRBV7-9; j_call: TRBJ2-2; d_call: .; cdr3_nt: TGTGCCAGTGCGGGACTGAACACCGGGGAGCTGTTTTTT; cdr3_aa: CASAGLNTGELFF
clone_size: .; v_call: TRBV25-1; j_call: TRBJ2-5; d_call: .; cdr3_nt: TGTGCCAGCAGTGTGGGGTGGTTGGAGACCCAGTACTTC; cdr3_aa: CASSVGWLETQYF
clone_size: .; v_call: TRBV28; j_call: TRBJ2-5; d_call: TRBD2; cdr3_nt: TGTGCCAGCAGTTTTGGACTAGCGGGCCAAGAGACCCAGTACTTC; cdr3_aa: CASSFGLAGQETQYF